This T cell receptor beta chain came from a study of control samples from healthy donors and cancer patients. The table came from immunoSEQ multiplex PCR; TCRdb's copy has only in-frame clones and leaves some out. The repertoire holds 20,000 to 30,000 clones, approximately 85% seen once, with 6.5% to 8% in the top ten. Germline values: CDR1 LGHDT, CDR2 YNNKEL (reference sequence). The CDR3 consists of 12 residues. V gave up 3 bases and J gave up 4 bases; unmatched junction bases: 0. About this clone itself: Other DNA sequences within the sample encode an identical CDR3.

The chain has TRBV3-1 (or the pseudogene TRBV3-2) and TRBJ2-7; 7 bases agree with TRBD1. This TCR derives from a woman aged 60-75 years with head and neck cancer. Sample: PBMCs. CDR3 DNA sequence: TGTGCCAGCAGCCACAGGGGGTACGAGCAGTACTTC. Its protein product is CASSHRGYEQYF.